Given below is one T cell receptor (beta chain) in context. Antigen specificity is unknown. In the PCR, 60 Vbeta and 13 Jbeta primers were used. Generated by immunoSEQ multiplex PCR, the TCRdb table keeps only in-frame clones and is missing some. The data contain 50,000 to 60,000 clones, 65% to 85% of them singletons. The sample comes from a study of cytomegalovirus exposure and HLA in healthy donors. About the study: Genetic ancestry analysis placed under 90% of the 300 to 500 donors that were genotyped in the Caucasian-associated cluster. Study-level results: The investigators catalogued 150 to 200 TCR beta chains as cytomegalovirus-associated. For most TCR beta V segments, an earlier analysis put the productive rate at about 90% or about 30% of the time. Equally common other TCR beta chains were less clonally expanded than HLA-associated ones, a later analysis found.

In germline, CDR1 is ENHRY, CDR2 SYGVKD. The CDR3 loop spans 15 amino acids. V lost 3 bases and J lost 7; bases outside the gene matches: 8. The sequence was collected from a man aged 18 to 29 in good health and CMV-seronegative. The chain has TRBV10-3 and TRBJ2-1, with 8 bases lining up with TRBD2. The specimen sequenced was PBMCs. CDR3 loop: CAISERAGAENEQFF. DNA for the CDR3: TGTGCCATCAGTGAAAGAGCGGGAGCGGAGAATGAGCAGTTCTTC.